This record concerns one T cell receptor beta chain sequence. Its antigen has not been determined. Base quality data are lacking; no much larger clone is found one base away. Each collaborating institution followed its own protocols to collect whole blood in K2EDTA tubes. For TCRbeta analysis, collaborators shipped samples as frozen whole blood, isolated PBMCs, or DNA extracted from either of those sample types. V is pared back by 9 bases and J by 4 bases, with 21 bases lying between the germline termini. The CDR1 and CDR2 encoded by the germline V gene (reference sequence) are LNHNV and YYDKDF. From the cysteine through the phenylalanine, the CDR3 covers 15 amino acids. The entry retains the CDR3 DNA only, 45 bases that are in frame from base 1. TCRbeta CDR3 regions were amplified from genomic DNA by means of the immunoSEQ Assay, a bias-controlled multiplex PCR. For the original study's pipeline: Nucleated cell counts per sample were estimated from amplification of reference gene primers within the assay. To quantify the absolute abundance of each unique TCRbeta CDR3 rearrangement, sequence reads were collapsed and filtered. For each sample, productive Simpson clonality was calculated by taking the square root of Simpson's diversity index across productive rearrangements. TCRdb re-hosts the immuneACCESS table, in-frame sequences only. Its copies lack some clones; in the studies checked, an unresolved V gene accounts for under half of them, and the cause for the rest is not known. The D gene and trimming were derived from the DNA, and the V and J assignments and clone size from that table. The sample yields about 40,000 clones; over 75% were counted once. The leading ten clones occupy less than 2.5% of the sample.

The data stem from a study of blood T cell repertoires in COVID-19 (dated by TCRdb to the early 2020s). Background on the whole study: Collaborator samples came from the United States, Italy and Spain and covered acute and convalescent phases of COVID-19. Sample metadata almost always included a de-identified subject ID, COVID-19 status, age in years and sex. The repertoires were made available in a free public database intended to serve as a resource for research on the immune response to SARS-CoV-2. The samples were drawn from two sources: the first 160 participants of the ongoing ImmuneRACE study, and 1,000 to 1,500 subjects contributed by 6 global collaborators. The prospective study material was composed of cDNA or gDNA derived from T cells, B-cell-depleted T cells, or PBMCs. HLA class I and class II types, where available, came from metadata supplied by the sample provider rather than from assay-based typing. The dataset comprised deeply sampled blood TCRbeta repertoires from subjects exposed to, actively infected with, or recovered from COVID-19.

Overall results and qualifications from the work: Clinical and demographic metadata were provided uncurated, with the amount varying by source and participant.

The chain uses TRBV15 and TRBJ1-2; the D gene is perhaps TRBD1, from 5 matching bases. The source material was peripheral blood. The sequence derives from a human donor in a cohort sampled during active COVID-19. The CDR3 here reads CATHAEGREFYGYTF. The DNA sequence is given as TGTGCCACTCATGCCGAAGGCAGGGAATTCTATGGCTACACCTTC.